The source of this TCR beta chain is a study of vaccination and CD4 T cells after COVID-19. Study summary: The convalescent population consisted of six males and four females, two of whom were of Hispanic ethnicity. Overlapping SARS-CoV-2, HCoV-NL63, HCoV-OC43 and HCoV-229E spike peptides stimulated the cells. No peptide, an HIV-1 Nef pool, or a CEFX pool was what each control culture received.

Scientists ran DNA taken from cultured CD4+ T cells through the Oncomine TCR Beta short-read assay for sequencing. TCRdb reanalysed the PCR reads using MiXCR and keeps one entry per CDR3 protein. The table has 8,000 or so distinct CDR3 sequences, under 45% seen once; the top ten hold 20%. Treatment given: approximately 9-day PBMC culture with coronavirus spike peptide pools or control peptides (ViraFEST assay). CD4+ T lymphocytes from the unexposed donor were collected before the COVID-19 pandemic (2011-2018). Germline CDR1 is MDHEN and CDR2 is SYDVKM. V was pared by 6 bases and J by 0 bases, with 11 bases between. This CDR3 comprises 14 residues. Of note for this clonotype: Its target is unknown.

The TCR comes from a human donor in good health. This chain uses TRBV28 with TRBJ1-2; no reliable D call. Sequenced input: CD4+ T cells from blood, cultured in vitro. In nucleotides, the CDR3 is TGTGCCAGCAGGCGGACGGATGCTAACTATGGCTACACCTTC. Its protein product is CASRRTDANYGYTF.